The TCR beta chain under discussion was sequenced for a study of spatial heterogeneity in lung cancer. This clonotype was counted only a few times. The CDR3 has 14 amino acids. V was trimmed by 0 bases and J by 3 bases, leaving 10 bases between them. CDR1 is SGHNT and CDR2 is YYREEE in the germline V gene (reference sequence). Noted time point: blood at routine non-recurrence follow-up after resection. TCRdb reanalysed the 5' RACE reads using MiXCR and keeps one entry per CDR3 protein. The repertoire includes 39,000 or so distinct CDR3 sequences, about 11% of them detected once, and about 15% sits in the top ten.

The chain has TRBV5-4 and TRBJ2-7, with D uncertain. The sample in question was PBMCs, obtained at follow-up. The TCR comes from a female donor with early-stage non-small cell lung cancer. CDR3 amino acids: CASSLGVTSYEQYF. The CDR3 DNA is TGTGCCAGCAGCTTGGGAGTCACGAGCTACGAGCAGTACTTC.